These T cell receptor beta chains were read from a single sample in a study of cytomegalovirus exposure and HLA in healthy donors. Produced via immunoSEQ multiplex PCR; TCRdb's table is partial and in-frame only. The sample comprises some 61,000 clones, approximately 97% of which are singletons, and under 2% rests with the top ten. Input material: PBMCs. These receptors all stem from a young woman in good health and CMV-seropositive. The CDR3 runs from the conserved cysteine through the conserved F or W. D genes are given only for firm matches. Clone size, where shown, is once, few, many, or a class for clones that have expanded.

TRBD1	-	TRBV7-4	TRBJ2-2	CASSLGDRGHRRTGELFF	TGTGCCAGCAGCTTAGGGGACAGGGGGCACCGCCGGACCGGGGAGCTGTTTTTT
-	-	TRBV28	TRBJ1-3	CASRENRAGDGTIYF	TGTGCCAGCAGGGAGAACAGGGCCGGGGACGGCACCATATATTTT
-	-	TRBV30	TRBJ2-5	CAWSVRETQYF	TGTGCCTGGAGTGTTCGGGAGACCCAGTACTTC
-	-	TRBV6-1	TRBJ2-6	CATRVNVLTF	TGTGCCACCCGGGTCAACGTCCTGACTTTC
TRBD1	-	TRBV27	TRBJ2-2	CASSLGQGGDITGELFF	TGTGCCAGCAGTCTAGGACAGGGGGGCGATATCACCGGGGAGCTGTTTTTT
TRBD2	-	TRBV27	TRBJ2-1	CASAQREGLYNEQFF	TGTGCCAGCGCCCAGCGGGAGGGACTTTACAATGAGCAGTTCTTC
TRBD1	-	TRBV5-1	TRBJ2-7	CASNRGGAMRAYEQYF	TGCGCCAGCAACCGAGGGGGCGCGATGCGGGCCTACGAGCAGTACTTC
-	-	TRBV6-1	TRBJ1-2	CASSLGQNYGYTF	TGTGCCAGCAGCCTCGGACAGAACTATGGCTACACCTTC
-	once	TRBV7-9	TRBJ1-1	CASTPGHMNTEAFF	TGTGCCAGCACACCGGGACACATGAACACTGAAGCTTTCTTT
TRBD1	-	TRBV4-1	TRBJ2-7	CASSQDLGGTGDDEQYF	TGCGCCAGCAGCCAAGATCTTGGGGGGACAGGGGACGACGAGCAGTACTTC
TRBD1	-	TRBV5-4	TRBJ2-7	CASSLGQGRVYEQYF	TGTGCCAGCAGCTTGGGACAGGGAAGGGTCTACGAGCAGTACTTC
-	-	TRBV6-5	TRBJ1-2	CASSYSPRGGYGYTF	TGTGCCAGCAGTTACTCCCCCAGGGGAGGGTATGGCTACACCTTC
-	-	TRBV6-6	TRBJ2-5	CASSYGAYQETQYF	TGTGCCAGCAGTTACGGGGCCTACCAAGAGACCCAGTACTTC
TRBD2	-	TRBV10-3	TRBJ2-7	CAISEAGGSDEQYF	TGTGCCATCAGTGAGGCGGGAGGGTCGGACGAGCAGTACTTC
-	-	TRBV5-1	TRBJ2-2	CASSLGPGDTGELFF	TGCGCCAGCAGCTTGGGACCCGGGGACACCGGGGAGCTGTTTTTT
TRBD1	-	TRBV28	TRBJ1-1	CASSHRRTGLPEAFF	TGTGCCAGCAGCCATAGGAGGACAGGGCTGCCTGAAGCTTTCTTT
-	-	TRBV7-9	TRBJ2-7	CASSRGGYEQYF	TGTGCCAGCAGTCGGGGAGGCTACGAGCAGTACTTC
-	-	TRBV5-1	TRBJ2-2	CASSGTSFGGELFF	TGCGCCAGCAGCGGTACTAGTTTTGGCGGGGAGCTGTTTTTT
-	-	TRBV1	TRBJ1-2	CTSRWTPYGYTF	TGCACCAGCAGATGGACACCCTATGGCTACACCTTC
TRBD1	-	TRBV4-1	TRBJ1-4	CASSGDRGHRNEKLFF	TGCGCCAGCAGCGGGGACAGGGGCCATCGTAATGAAAAACTGTTTTTT
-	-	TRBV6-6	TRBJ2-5	CVVKTEQETQYF	TGTGTAGTCAAGACAGAACAAGAGACCCAGTACTTC
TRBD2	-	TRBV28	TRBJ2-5	CASGGEGQETQYF	TGTGCCAGCGGGGGGGAGGGTCAAGAGACCCAGTACTTC
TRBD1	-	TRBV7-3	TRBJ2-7	CASSSAGTGGYEQYF	TGTGCCAGCAGCTCAGCCGGGACAGGGGGTTACGAGCAGTACTTC
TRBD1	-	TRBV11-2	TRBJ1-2	CASSLGQGADPFNYGYTF	TGTGCCAGCAGCTTAGGGCAGGGGGCGGATCCCTTTAACTATGGCTACACCTTC
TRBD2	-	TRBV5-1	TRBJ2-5	CASSFGGAQETQYF	TGCGCCAGCAGTTTCGGGGGGGCCCAAGAGACCCAGTACTTC